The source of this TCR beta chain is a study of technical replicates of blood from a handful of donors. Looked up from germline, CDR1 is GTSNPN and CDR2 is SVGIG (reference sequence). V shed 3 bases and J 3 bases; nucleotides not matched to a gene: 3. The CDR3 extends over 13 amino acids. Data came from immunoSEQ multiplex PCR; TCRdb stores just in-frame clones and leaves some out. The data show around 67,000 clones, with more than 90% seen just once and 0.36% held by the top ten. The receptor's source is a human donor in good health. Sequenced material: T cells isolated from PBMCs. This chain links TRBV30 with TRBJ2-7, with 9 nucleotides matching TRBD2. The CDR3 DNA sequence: TGTGCCTGGAGAAGTAGCGGGAGCTACGAGCAGTACTTC. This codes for CAWRSSGSYEQYF.